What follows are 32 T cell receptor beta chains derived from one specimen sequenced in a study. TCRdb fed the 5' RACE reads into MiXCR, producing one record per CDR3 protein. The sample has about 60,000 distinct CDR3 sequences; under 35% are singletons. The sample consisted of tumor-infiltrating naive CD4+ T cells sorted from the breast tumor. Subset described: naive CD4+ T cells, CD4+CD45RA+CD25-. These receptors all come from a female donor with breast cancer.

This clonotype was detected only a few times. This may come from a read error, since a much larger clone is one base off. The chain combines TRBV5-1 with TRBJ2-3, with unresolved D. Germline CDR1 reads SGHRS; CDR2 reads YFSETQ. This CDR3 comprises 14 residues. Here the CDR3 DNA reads TGCACCAGCAGCTTACGACCCACCACAGATACGCAGTATTTT. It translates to CTSSLRPTTDTQYF.

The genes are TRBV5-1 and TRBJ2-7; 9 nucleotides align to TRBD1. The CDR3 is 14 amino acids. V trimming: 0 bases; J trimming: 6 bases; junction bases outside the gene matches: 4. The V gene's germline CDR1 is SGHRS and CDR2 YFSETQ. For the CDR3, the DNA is TGCGCCAGCAGCTTGGGGGGACAGGGTGCCGAGCAGTACTTC. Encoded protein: CASSLGGQGAEQYF.

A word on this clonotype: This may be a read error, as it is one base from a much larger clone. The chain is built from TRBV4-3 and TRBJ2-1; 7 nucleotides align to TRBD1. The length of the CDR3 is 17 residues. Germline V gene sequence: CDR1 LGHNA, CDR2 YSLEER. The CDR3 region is CASSQEGGLGAYNGQFF. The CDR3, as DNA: TGCGCCAGCAGCCAAGAAGGGGGCCTCGGGGCCTACAATGGGCAGTTCTTC.

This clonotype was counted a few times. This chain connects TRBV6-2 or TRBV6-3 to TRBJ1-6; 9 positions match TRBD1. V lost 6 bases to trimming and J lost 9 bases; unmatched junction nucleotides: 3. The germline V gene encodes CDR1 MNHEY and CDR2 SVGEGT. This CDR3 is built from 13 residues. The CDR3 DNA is TGTGCCAGCAGCAGACAGGGGGGTTCACCCCTCCACTTT. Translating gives CASSRQGGSPLHF.

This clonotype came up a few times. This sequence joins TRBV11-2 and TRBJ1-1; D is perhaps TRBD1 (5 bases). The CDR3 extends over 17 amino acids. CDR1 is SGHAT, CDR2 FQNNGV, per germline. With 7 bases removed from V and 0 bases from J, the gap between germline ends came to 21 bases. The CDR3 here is CASTSLGAANMNTEAFF. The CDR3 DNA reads TGTGCCAGCACCTCCCTTGGGGCAGCAAACATGAACACTGAAGCTTTCTTT. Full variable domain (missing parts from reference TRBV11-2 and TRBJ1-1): EAGVAQSPRYKIIEKRQSVAFWCNPISGHATLYWYQQILGQGPKLLIQFQNNGVVDDSQLPKDRFSAERLKGVDSTLKIQPAKLEDSAVYLCASTSLGAANMNTEAFFGQGTRLTVV.

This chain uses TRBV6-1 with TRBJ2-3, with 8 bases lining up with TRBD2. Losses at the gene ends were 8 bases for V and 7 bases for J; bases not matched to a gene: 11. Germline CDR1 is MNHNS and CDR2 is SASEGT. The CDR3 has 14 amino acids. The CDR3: CASSSGGQTNTQYF. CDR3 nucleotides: TGTGCCAGCTCGTCGGGGGGGCAGACCAATACGCAGTATTTT.

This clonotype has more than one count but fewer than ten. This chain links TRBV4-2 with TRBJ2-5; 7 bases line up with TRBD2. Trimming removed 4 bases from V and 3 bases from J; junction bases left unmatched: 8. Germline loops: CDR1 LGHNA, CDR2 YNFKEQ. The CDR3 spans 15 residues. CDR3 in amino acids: CASSLGGEEKETQYF. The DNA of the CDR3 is TGTGCCAGCAGCCTGGGGGGGGAGGAAAAAGAGACCCAGTACTTC.

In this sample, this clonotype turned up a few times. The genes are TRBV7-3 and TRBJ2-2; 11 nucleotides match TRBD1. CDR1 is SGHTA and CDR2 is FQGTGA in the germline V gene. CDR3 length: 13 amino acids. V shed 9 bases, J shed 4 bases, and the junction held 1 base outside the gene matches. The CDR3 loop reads CARGTGGTGELFF. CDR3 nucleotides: TGTGCCAGAGGGACAGGGGGCACCGGGGAGCTGTTTTTT. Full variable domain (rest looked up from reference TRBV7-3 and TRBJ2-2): GAGVSQTPSNKVTEKGKYVELRCDPISGHTALYWYRQSLGQGPEFLIYFQGTGAADDSGLPNDRFFAVRPEGSVSTLKIQRTERGDSAVYLCARGTGGTGELFFGEGSRLTVL.

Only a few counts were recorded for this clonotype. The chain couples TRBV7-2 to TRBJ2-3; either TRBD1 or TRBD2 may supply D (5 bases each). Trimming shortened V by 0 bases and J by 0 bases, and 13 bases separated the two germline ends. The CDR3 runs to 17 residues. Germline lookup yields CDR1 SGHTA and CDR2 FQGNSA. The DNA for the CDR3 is TGTGCCAGCAGCTTAGCGGGACCGCCTGTTAGCACAGATACGCAGTATTTT. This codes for CASSLAGPPVSTDTQYF. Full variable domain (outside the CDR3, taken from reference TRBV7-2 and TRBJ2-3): GAGVSQSPSNKVTEKGKDVELRCDPISGHTALYWYRQSLGQGLEFLIYFQGNSAPDKSGLPSDRFSAERTGGSVSTLTIQRTQQEDSAVYLCASSLAGPPVSTDTQYFGPGTRLTVL.

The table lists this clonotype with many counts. The CDR3 nucleotides are TGTGCCAGCAGCTCCCGGTCGGGGGCTGGAAACACCATATATTTT. It yields the protein CASSSRSGAGNTIYF. This chain uses TRBV7-2 with TRBJ1-3, with D possibly TRBD1 on 5 matching bases. CDR1 and CDR2 (germline): SGHTA, FQGNSA. The CDR3 has 15 amino acids. V was pared by 4 bases and J by 2 bases, with 12 bases between.

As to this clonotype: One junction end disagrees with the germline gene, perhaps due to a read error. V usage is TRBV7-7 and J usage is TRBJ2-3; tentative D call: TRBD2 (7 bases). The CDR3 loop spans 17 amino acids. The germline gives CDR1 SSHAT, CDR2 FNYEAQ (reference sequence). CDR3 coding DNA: TGTGCTAGCAGCCCTTTGGGGGGGGCCTCCTACACAGATACGCAGTATTTT. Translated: CASSPLGGASYTDTQYF.

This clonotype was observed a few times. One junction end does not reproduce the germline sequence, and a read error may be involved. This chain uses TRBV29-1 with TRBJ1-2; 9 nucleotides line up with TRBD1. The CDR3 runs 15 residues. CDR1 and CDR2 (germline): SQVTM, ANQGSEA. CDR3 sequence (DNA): TGCGGCGTCGCAGGAGACAGGGGGATTAGCTATGGCTACACCTTC. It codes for CGVAGDRGISYGYTF.

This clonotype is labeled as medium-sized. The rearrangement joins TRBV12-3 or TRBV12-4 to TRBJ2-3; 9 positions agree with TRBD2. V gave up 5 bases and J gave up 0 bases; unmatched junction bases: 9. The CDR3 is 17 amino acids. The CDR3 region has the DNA TGTGCCAGCAGTGAATTCAAAACTAGCGGGAGCACAGATACGCAGTATTTT. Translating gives CASSEFKTSGSTDTQYF.

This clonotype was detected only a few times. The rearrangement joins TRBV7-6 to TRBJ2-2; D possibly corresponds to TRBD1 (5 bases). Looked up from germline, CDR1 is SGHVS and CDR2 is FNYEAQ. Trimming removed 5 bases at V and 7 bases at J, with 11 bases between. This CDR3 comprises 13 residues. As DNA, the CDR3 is TGTGCCAGCAGCCGCGTACAGGACGGGGAGCTGTTTTTT. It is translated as CASSRVQDGELFF.

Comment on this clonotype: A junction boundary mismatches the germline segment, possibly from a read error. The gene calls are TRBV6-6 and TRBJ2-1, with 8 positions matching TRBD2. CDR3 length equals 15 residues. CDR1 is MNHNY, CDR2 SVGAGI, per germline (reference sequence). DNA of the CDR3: TGTGCCGGCAGTTACTCGGCGGGAGGCTACAATGAGCAGTTCTTC. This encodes CAGSYSAGGYNEQFF.

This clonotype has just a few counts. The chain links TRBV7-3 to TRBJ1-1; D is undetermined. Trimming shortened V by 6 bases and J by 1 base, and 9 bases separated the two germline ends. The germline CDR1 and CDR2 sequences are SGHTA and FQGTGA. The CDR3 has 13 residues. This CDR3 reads CASSSDSNTEAFF. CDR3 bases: TGTGCCAGCAGTTCGGATTCGAACACTGAAGCTTTCTTT.

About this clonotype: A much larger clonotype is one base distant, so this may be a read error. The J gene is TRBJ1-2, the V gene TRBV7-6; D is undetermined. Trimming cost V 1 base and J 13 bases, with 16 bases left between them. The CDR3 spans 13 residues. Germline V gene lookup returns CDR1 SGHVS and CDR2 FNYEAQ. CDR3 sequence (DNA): TGTGCCAGCAGCTTAGACGGTGGTCGTGACTGCACCTTC. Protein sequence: CASSLDGGRDCTF.

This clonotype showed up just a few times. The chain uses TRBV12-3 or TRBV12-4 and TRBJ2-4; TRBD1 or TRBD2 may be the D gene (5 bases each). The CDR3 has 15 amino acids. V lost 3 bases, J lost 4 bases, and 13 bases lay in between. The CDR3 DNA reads TGTGCCAGCAGTTTTCCGGGGCGTTTTAAAAACATTCAGTACTTC. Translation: CASSFPGRFKNIQYF.

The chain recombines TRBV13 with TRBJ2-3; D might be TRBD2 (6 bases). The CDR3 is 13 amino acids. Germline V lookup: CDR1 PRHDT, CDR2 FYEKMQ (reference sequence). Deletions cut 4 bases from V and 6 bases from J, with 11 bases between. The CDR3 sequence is CASSSPRGDTQYF. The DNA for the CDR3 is TGTGCCAGCAGCTCCCCCCGGGGGGATACGCAGTATTTT.

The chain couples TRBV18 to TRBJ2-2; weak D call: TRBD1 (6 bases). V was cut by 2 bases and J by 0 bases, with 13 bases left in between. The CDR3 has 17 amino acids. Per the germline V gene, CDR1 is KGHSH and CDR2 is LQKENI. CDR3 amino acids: CASSPRTATTNTGELFF. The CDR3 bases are TGTGCCAGCTCACCAAGGACAGCCACTACGAACACCGGGGAGCTGTTTTTT. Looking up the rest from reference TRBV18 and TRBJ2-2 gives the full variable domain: NAGVMQNPRHLVRRRGQEARLRCSPMKGHSHVYWYRQLPEEGLKFMVYLQKENIIDESGMPKERFSAEFPKEGPSILRIQQVVRGDSAAYFCASSPRTATTNTGELFFGEGSRLTVL.

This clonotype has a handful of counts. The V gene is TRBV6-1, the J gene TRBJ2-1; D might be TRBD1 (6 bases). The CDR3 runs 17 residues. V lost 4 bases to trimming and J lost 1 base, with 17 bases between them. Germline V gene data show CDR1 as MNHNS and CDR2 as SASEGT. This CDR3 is CASSVNSPGVSYNEQFF. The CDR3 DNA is TGTGCCAGCAGTGTTAACTCCCCAGGGGTGTCCTACAATGAGCAGTTCTTC.

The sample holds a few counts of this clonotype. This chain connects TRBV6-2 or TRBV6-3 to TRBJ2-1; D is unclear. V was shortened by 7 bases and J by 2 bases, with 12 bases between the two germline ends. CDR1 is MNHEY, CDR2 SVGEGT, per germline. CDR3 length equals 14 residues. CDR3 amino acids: CASKFNWTYNEQFF. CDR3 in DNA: TGTGCCAGCAAATTTAACTGGACCTACAATGAGCAGTTCTTC.

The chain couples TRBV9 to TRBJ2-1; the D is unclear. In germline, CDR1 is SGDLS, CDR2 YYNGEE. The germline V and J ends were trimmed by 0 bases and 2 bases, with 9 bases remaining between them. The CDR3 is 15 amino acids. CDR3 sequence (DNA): TGTGCCAGCAGCGTAGAACTACAAACCTACAATGAGCAGTTCTTC. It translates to CASSVELQTYNEQFF.

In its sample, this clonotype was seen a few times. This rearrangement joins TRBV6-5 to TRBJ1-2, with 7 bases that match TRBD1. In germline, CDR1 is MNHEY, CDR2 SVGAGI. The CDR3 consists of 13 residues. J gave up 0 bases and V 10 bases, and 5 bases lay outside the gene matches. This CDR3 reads CATRDRSNYGYTF. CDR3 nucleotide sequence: TGTGCCACTCGGGACAGATCTAACTATGGCTACACCTTC.

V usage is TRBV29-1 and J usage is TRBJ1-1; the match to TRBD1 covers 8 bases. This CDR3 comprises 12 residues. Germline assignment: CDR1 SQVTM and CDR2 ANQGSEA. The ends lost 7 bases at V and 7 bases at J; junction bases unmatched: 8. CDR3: CSARTGSNEAFF. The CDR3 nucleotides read TGCAGCGCCCGGACAGGGTCTAATGAAGCTTTCTTT.

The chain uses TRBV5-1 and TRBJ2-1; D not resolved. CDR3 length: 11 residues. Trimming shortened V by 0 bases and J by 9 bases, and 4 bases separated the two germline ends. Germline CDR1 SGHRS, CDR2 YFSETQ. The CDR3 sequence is CASSLEGEQFF. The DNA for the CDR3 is TGCGCCAGCAGCTTGGAGGGTGAGCAGTTCTTC.

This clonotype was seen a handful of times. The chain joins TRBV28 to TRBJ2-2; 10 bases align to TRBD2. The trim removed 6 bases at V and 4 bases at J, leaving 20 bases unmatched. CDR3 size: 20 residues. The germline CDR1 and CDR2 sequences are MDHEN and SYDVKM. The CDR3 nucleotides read TGTGCCAGCAGCTTGACTAGCGGGTGGACCAATCCGAAATCCACCGGGGAGCTGTTTTTT. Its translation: CASSLTSGWTNPKSTGELFF.

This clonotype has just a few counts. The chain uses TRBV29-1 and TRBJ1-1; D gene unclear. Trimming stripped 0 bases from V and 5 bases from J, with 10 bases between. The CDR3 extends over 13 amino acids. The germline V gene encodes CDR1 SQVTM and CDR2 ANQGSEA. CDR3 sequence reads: CSVEDLRRTEAFF. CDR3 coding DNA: TGCAGCGTTGAAGACCTTCGTAGGACTGAAGCTTTCTTT.

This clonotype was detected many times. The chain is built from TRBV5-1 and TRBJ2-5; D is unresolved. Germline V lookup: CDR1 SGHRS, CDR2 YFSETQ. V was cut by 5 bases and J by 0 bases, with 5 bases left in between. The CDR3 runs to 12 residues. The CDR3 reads CASRTDQETQYF. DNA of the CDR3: TGCGCCAGCAGGACGGACCAAGAGACCCAGTACTTC.

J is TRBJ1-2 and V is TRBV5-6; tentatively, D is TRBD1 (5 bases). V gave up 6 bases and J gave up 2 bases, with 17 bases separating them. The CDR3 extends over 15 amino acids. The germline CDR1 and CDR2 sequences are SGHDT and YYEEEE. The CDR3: CASINWGGINYGYTF. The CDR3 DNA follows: TGTGCCAGCATCAACTGGGGGGGGATCAACTATGGCTACACCTTC.

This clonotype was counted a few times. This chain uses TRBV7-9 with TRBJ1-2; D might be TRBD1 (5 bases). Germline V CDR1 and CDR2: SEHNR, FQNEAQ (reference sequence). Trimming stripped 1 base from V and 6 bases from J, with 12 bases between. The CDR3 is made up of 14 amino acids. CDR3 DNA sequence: TGTGCCAGCAGCTTAGATGGGGGGTTGGATGGCTACACCTTC. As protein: CASSLDGGLDGYTF.

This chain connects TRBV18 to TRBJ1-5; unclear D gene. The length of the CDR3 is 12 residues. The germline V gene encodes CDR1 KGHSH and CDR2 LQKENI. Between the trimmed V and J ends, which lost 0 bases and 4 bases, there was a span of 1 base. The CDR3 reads CASSPPNQPQHF. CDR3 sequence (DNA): TGTGCCAGCTCACCACCAAATCAGCCCCAGCATTTT.